This is a list of T cell receptor beta chains from one sample in a study of T cell changes during pregnancy in multiple sclerosis. Clones were read by immunoSEQ multiplex PCR, and TCRdb kept only the in-frame ones, dropping some. This sample yields under 65,000 clones, of which roughly 93% are seen a single time; about 4% belongs to the top ten. Sequencing used CD8+ T cells from peripheral blood mononuclear cells, obtained in the second trimester of pregnancy. Receptor source: a female donor with multiple sclerosis, enrolled in a pregnancy study. Each CDR3 is given with its conserved first and last residue. The D gene is left open where the match is weak. Part of the rows lack a size; the others show once, few, many or a class for expanded clones.

V gene: TRBV27; D gene: TRBD2; clone size: .; J gene: TRBJ2-1; CDR3 protein: CASSLGGTKEFF; CDR3 DNA: TGTGCCAGCAGTTTAGGGGGGACTAAAGAGTTCTTC
V gene: TRBV5-4; D gene: .; clone size: .; J gene: TRBJ2-3; CDR3 protein: CASTPAGTSTDTQYF; CDR3 DNA: TGTGCCAGCACCCCGGCGGGGACTAGCACAGATACGCAGTATTTT
V gene: TRBV21-1; D gene: .; clone size: .; J gene: TRBJ2-6; CDR3 protein: CASSHIQGYPGANVLTF; CDR3 DNA: TGTGCCAGCAGCCATATCCAGGGGTACCCTGGGGCCAACGTCCTGACTTTC
V gene: TRBV4-1; D gene: TRBD2; clone size: once; J gene: TRBJ2-1; CDR3 protein: CASSSVLGASGGASYNEQFF; CDR3 DNA: TGCGCCAGCAGCTCCGTCCTTGGGGCCAGCGGGGGGGCCTCCTACAATGAGCAGTTCTTC
V gene: TRBV7-3; D gene: TRBD1; clone size: .; J gene: TRBJ1-1; CDR3 protein: CASSPGQGMNTEAFF; CDR3 DNA: TGTGCCAGCAGCCCCGGACAGGGGATGAACACTGAAGCTTTCTTT
V gene: TRBV28; D gene: TRBD1; clone size: .; J gene: TRBJ2-7; CDR3 protein: CASSGTGVIEQYF; CDR3 DNA: TGTGCCAGCAGTGGGACAGGGGTAATCGAGCAGTACTTC
V gene: TRBV5-1; D gene: TRBD1; clone size: .; J gene: TRBJ1-2; CDR3 protein: CASSQGGYGYTF; CDR3 DNA: TGCGCCAGCAGCCAGGGGGGCTATGGCTACACCTTC
V gene: TRBV4-1; D gene: TRBD2; clone size: .; J gene: TRBJ2-5; CDR3 protein: CASSQESGGQETQYF; CDR3 DNA: TGCGCCAGCAGCCAAGAGTCGGGGGGCCAAGAGACCCAGTACTTC
V gene: TRBV7-3; D gene: .; clone size: .; J gene: TRBJ2-5; CDR3 protein: CASSLTTGIQETQYF; CDR3 DNA: TGTGCCAGCAGCTTAACAACAGGGATTCAGGAGACCCAGTACTTC
V gene: TRBV6-1; D gene: .; clone size: .; J gene: TRBJ2-7; CDR3 protein: CASSEASSPSYEQYF; CDR3 DNA: TGTGCCAGCAGTGAGGCCTCCAGTCCTTCCTACGAGCAGTACTTC
V gene: TRBV27; D gene: TRBD1; clone size: .; J gene: TRBJ2-3; CDR3 protein: CASSLRDRSTDTQYF; CDR3 DNA: TGTGCCAGCAGTTTACGGGACAGGAGCACAGATACGCAGTATTTT
V gene: TRBV10-2; D gene: .; clone size: .; J gene: TRBJ2-7; CDR3 protein: CASSGIAVSSSYEQYF; CDR3 DNA: TGCGCCAGCAGTGGGATAGCGGTATCAAGCTCCTACGAGCAGTACTTC
V gene: TRBV6-5; D gene: .; clone size: .; J gene: TRBJ1-1; CDR3 protein: CASSYVGAQSTEAFF; CDR3 DNA: TGTGCCAGCAGTTACGTGGGGGCACAGAGCACTGAAGCTTTCTTT
V gene: TRBV5-1; D gene: TRBD2; clone size: .; J gene: TRBJ2-5; CDR3 protein: CASSLTSGIETQYF; CDR3 DNA: TGCGCCAGCAGCTTGACTAGCGGGATCGAGACCCAGTACTTC
V gene: TRBV4-2; D gene: TRBD2; clone size: .; J gene: TRBJ2-2; CDR3 protein: CASSQWRLAGPNVGELFF; CDR3 DNA: TGTGCCAGCAGCCAATGGAGACTAGCGGGCCCAAATGTCGGGGAGCTGTTTTTT
V gene: TRBV2; D gene: .; clone size: .; J gene: TRBJ2-1; CDR3 protein: CASSVDEQFF; CDR3 DNA: TGTGCCAGCAGTGTAGATGAGCAGTTCTTC
V gene: TRBV7-3; D gene: .; clone size: .; J gene: TRBJ2-5; CDR3 protein: CASSLTGGETQYF; CDR3 DNA: TGTGCCAGCAGCTTAACCGGGGGTGAGACCCAGTACTTC
V gene: TRBV2; D gene: .; clone size: .; J gene: TRBJ1-5; CDR3 protein: CASRVTESNQPQHF; CDR3 DNA: TGTGCCAGCAGGGTGACAGAAAGCAATCAGCCCCAGCATTTT
V gene: TRBV6-1; D gene: TRBD2; clone size: .; J gene: TRBJ2-7; CDR3 protein: CASSEGSGSYEQYF; CDR3 DNA: TGTGCCAGCAGTGAGGGTAGCGGGTCCTACGAGCAGTACTTC
V gene: TRBV9; D gene: .; clone size: .; J gene: TRBJ2-2; CDR3 protein: CASSPYTGELFF; CDR3 DNA: TGTGCCAGCAGCCCTTACACCGGGGAGCTGTTTTTT
V gene: TRBV19; D gene: TRBD1; clone size: .; J gene: TRBJ2-7; CDR3 protein: CASSLTGSSYEQYF; CDR3 DNA: TGTGCCAGCTCCTTGACAGGGAGCTCCTACGAGCAGTACTTC
V gene: TRBV6-1; D gene: TRBD2; clone size: once; J gene: TRBJ2-3; CDR3 protein: CASSETERGSDTQYF; CDR3 DNA: TGTGCCAGCAGTGAGACAGAGCGGGGCTCAGATACGCAGTATTTT
V gene: TRBV29-1; D gene: .; clone size: once; J gene: TRBJ1-1; CDR3 protein: CSVLMGRGVAEAFF; CDR3 DNA: TGCAGCGTTCTAATGGGGAGGGGCGTCGCTGAAGCTTTCTTT
V gene: TRBV27; D gene: .; clone size: once; J gene: TRBJ2-7; CDR3 protein: CASSFSGREQYF; CDR3 DNA: TGTGCCAGCAGTTTTTCCGGTCGTGAGCAGTACTTC
V gene: TRBV27; D gene: .; clone size: .; J gene: TRBJ1-6; CDR3 protein: CASSYIGVASPLHF; CDR3 DNA: TGTGCCAGCAGTTATATCGGAGTGGCTTCACCCCTCCACTTT
V gene: TRBV7-9; D gene: .; clone size: .; J gene: TRBJ2-3; CDR3 protein: CASSLGGSGTTQYF; CDR3 DNA: TGTGCCAGCAGCTTAGGTGGCTCGGGTACTACGCAGTATTTT
V gene: TRBV28; D gene: TRBD1; clone size: .; J gene: TRBJ1-5; CDR3 protein: CASNNRGQKQPQHF; CDR3 DNA: TGTGCCAGCAACAACAGGGGGCAGAAACAGCCCCAGCATTTT
V gene: TRBV19; D gene: TRBD1; clone size: .; J gene: TRBJ1-5; CDR3 protein: CASTGQGEYQPQHF; CDR3 DNA: TGTGCCAGTACCGGACAGGGTGAATACCAGCCCCAGCATTTT
V gene: TRBV13; D gene: .; clone size: .; J gene: TRBJ2-4; CDR3 protein: CASSSYRESGIQYF; CDR3 DNA: TGTGCCAGCAGCTCATACAGGGAATCAGGCATTCAGTACTTC